This T cell receptor (beta chain) came from a study of cytomegalovirus exposure and HLA in healthy donors. Overall study results and limits: The authors later found TCR association rates varying by HLA locus, with DRB1 most and HLA-C fewest. In vitro experiments confirmed that a few CMV-associated chains were specific for CMV antigens.

The CDR3 is 15 amino acids. CDR1 is SGHRS, CDR2 YFSETQ, per germline. With 5 bases clipped from V and 6 bases from J, the junction kept 9 bases outside the gene matches. In the case of this clone: The target antigen is unknown.

PCR amplification relied on 60 Vbeta primers (plus 13 Jbeta primers). Profiling relied on immunoSEQ multiplex PCR, and the TCRdb table lists in-frame clones only, not all of them. The sample consists of roughly 280,000 clones, around 65% of them appearing once. This receptor was taken from a female donor in good health and CMV-seronegative. The chain has TRBV5-1 and TRBJ1-5; TRBD1 aligns across 9 bases. Sequences were obtained from PBMCs. CDR3 DNA: TGCGCCAGCAGTGAAGGGGGACAGGGCGTTCAGCCCCAGCATTTT. Amino acid sequence: CASSEGGQGVQPQHF.